The sequence of this T cell receptor (beta chain) was determined in a study of response to subunit inactivated influenza vaccine. One entry per CDR3 protein results from TCRdb running MiXCR on the RT-PCR reads. The sample lists 860,000 or so distinct CDR3 sequences; 21% were seen once. Study-wide results and limits: The authors offered the suggestion that each seasonal influenza vaccination recruits few new T cells.

Germline loops: CDR1 MDHEN, CDR2 SYDVKM. The trim removed 4 bases at V and 7 bases at J, leaving 7 bases unmatched. This CDR3 has 14 residues. A note on this clonotype: What it binds is not known.

The chain uses TRBV28 and TRBJ2-7, with 10 bases aligning to TRBD1. The source was PBMCs from blood, collected around 5 days after vaccination. The clonotype was recovered from a man aged 45-65 years who received an inactivated influenza vaccine. Written as DNA, the CDR3 is TGTGCCAGCAGTTCCCCCGACAGGGGGCAGGAGCAGTACTTC. The encoded protein is CASSSPDRGQEQYF. Filled out from reference TRBV28 and TRBJ2-7, the complete variable domain reads DVKVTQSSRYLVKRTGEKVFLECVQDMDHENMFWYRQDPGLGLRLIYFSYDVKMKEKGDIPEGYSVSREKKERFSLILESASTNQTSMYLCASSSPDRGQEQYFGPGTRLTVT.